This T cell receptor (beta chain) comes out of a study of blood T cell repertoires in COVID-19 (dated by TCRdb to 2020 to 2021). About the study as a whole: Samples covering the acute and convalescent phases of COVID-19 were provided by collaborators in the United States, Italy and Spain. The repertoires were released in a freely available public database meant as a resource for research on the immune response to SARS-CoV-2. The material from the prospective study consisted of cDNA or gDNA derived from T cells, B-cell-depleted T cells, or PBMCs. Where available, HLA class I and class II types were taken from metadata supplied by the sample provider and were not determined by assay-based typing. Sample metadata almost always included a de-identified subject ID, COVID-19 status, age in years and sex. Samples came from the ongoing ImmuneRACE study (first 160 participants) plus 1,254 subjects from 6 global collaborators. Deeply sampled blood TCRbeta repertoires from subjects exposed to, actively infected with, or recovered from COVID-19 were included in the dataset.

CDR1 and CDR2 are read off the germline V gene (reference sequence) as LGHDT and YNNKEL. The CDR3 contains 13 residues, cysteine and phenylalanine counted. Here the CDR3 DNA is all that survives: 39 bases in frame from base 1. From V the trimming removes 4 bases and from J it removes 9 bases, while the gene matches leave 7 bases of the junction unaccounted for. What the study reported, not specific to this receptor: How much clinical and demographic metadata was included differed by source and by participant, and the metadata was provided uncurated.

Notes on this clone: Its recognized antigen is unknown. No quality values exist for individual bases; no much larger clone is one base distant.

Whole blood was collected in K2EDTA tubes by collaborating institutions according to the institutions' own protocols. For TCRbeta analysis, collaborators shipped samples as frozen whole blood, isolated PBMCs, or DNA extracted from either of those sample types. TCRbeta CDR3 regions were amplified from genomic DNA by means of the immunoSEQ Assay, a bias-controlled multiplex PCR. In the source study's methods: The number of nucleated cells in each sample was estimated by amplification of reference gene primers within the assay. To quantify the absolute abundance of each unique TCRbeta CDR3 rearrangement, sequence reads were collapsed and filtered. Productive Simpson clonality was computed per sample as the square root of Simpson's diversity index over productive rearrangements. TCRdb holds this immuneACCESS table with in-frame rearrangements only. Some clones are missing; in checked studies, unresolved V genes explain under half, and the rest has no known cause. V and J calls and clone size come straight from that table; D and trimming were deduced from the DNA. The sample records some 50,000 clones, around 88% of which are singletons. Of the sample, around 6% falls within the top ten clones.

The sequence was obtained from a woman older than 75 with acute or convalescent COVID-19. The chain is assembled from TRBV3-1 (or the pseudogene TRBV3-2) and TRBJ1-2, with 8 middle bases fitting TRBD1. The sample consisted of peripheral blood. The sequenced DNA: TGTGCCAGCAGCCCGCAGACAGGGGAGAGCTACACCTTC. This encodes CASSPQTGESYTF.